The sequence of this T cell receptor beta chain was determined in a study of regulatory T cells in long-lasting Graves disease. Noted time point: newly diagnosed GD, antithyroid drugs for less than 3 months. Extracted PBMC RNA gave rise to the TCR library. General study points: Patients whose Graves' disease persisted exhibited lower TCR diversity than those newly diagnosed.

About this clonotype: Its antigen is currently unknown.

With iRepertoire HTBI primers and Arm-PCR of CDR3 regions, TCR beta libraries were built. TCRdb independently ran MiXCR on the multiplex PCR reads; one entry per CDR3 protein. The sample lists about 540,000 distinct CDR3 sequences; about 14% were seen once. The CDR3 sequence is 14 residues long. V lost 4 bases to trimming and J lost 0 bases, with 11 bases between them. Germline loops: CDR1 SGDLS, CDR2 YYNGEE. The data also belong to a second study, concerning T cells in Graves' hyperthyroidism and ophthalmopathy.

The V and J genes are TRBV9 and TRBJ2-7; D remains ambiguous. Material: peripheral blood mononuclear cells (PBMCs), obtained at new diagnosis, from a patient treated with antithyroid drugs. The source is a man aged 25-45 years with Graves disease. CDR3 bases: TGTGCCAGCAGCCCCCCCGACGGCTCCTACGAGCAGTACTTC. Translation gives CASSPPDGSYEQYF.